This T cell receptor beta chain was obtained from a study of T cells in Graves' hyperthyroidism and ophthalmopathy. Researchers amplified the TCR beta CDR3 regions from RNA transcripts. First-round RT-PCR with HTBI primers amplified the TCR CDR3 region. TCRdb reprocessed the multiplex PCR reads via MiXCR and lists one record per CDR3 protein. The table shows about 840,000 distinct CDR3 sequences, with 38% occurring only once. Newly diagnosed patients aged 18 to 65 had hyperthyroidism of under 2 months' duration. The sample taken for sequencing was blood. The sequence came from a man aged 18 to 29 with Graves' hyperthyroidism.

This CDR3 reads CASSQALGRDDEQYF. DNA for the CDR3: TGCGCCAGCAGCCAAGCCCTCGGGAGGGACGACGAGCAGTACTTC. This sequence joins TRBV4-1 and TRBJ2-7, with 8 positions matching TRBD2. The CDR3 has 15 amino acids. The junction had 7 bases not matched to a gene; V was cut back by 1 base and J by 5 bases. The germline V gene encodes CDR1 MGHRA and CDR2 YSYEKL.